This passage covers 22 T cell receptor beta chains from one sample sequenced in a study of CD8 T cells in Susac syndrome. Random hexamers primed reverse transcription of about 0.5 to 1 ug RNA. From the immunoSEQ multiplex PCR reads, TCRdb called clonotypes with MiXCR, one entry per CDR3 protein. In the table there are some 190,000 distinct CDR3 sequences, almost 96% of which are singletons. The sample taken for sequencing was CD4+ T cells from PBMCs. Every receptor here comes from a human donor with multiple sclerosis.

The chain couples TRBV6-2 or TRBV6-3 to TRBJ2-1; tentative D call: TRBD2 (5 bases). Between the trimmed V and J ends, which lost 2 bases and 8 bases, there was a span of 13 bases. Germline V gene data show CDR1 as MNHEY and CDR2 as SVGEGT. The CDR3 consists of 14 residues. DNA of the CDR3: TGTGCCAGCAGTTACGCCCTTTTCGGGGATGAGCAGTTCTTC. Its protein is CASSYALFGDEQFF.

The V gene is TRBV5-6, the J gene TRBJ1-2; 9 nucleotides match TRBD1. Per the germline V gene, CDR1 is SGHDT and CDR2 is YYEEEE. There are 18 residues in the CDR3. The V gene end was trimmed by 4 bases and the J gene end by 1 base; junction bases not matched to a gene: 14. The CDR3 sequence is CASSRFGQGPIGNYGYTF. The DNA of the CDR3 is TGTGCCAGCAGCCGGTTTGGACAGGGGCCTATCGGTAACTATGGCTACACCTTC.

The V and J genes are TRBV14 and TRBJ2-3; 13 positions match TRBD2. Germline CDR1 is SGHDN and CDR2 is FVKESK. The CDR3 loop spans 16 amino acids. V dropped 5 bases and J dropped 3; count of bases not matched to a gene: 5. CDR3 nucleotides: TGTGCCAGCAGCTCTACTAGCGGGGGGGGAACAGATACGCAGTATTTT. The encoded protein is CASSSTSGGGTDTQYF.

The chain couples TRBV30 to TRBJ2-4; D remains unclear. Trimming stripped 0 bases from V and 8 bases from J, with 5 bases between. The CDR3 runs 11 residues. The germline V gene has CDR1 GTSNPN and CDR2 SVGIG (reference sequence). CDR3 in amino acids: CAWSVADIQYF. The CDR3 DNA reads as TGTGCCTGGAGTGTCGCCGACATTCAGTACTTC.

The chain has TRBV5-6 and TRBJ2-5, with 12 bases matching TRBD2. The CDR3 runs 16 residues. V was pared by 0 bases and J by 6 bases, with 6 bases of the junction left unmatched. Germline loops: CDR1 SGHDT, CDR2 YYEEEE. CDR3 amino acids: CASSLASGGAGKTQYF. CDR3 bases: TGTGCCAGCAGCTTGGCTAGCGGGGGGGCCGGAAAGACCCAGTACTTC.

In DNA form, the CDR3 reads TGTGCCAGCAGTTTATGGGCAGGGGAGATTCAAGAGACCCAGTACTTC. Amino acid sequence: CASSLWAGEIQETQYF. The V gene is TRBV28, the J gene TRBJ2-5, with D possibly matching TRBD1 (6 bases). V dropped 0 bases and J dropped 2 bases, with 13 bases sitting between them. The CDR3 runs 16 residues. The germline gives CDR1 MDHEN, CDR2 SYDVKM.

This chain uses TRBV2 with TRBJ1-1, with TRBD1 identical over 9 bases. Germline V gene lookup returns CDR1 SNHLY and CDR2 FYNNEI. The CDR3 sequence is 15 residues long. Unmatched junction bases numbered 5, after V lost 5 bases and J lost 1 base. The CDR3 nucleotides read TGTGCCAGCAGTCTTCTACAGGGGGCGAACACTGAAGCTTTCTTT. As protein: CASSLLQGANTEAFF.

The chain links TRBV12-3 or TRBV12-4 to TRBJ2-6, with no clear D. Trimming stripped 5 bases from V and 0 bases from J, with 5 bases between. CDR3 length: 14 residues. The CDR3 sequence: CASSATSGANVLTF. The CDR3 DNA reads TGTGCCAGCAGTGCGACCTCTGGGGCCAACGTCCTGACTTTC.

This clonotype is a singleton in its sample. As DNA, the CDR3 is TGCGCCAGCAGCTTTACAGGGAAACCCGGGGAGCTGTTTTTT. It yields the protein CASSFTGKPGELFF. V and J are TRBV5-1 and TRBJ2-2, with a possible D match to TRBD1 (6 bases). This CDR3 has 14 residues. Trimming cost V 2 bases and J 6 bases, with 11 bases left between them. Per germline, CDR1 SGHRS and CDR2 YFSETQ. Full variable domain (rest looked up from reference TRBV5-1 and TRBJ2-2): KAGVTQTPRYLIKTRGQQVTLSCSPISGHRSVSWYQQTPGQGLQFLFEYFSETQRNKGNFPGRFSGRQFSNSRSEMNVSTLELGDSALYLCASSFTGKPGELFFGEGSRLTVL.

The rearrangement uses TRBV29-1 and TRBJ2-5, with no clear D. This CDR3 has 13 amino acids. Deletions cut 4 bases from V and 2 bases from J, with 11 bases between. From germline, CDR1 is SQVTM and CDR2 ANQGSEA. The CDR3 reads CSVGTAAQETQYF. DNA of the CDR3: TGCAGCGTTGGAACGGCCGCACAAGAGACCCAGTACTTC.

This clonotype was seen a single time. The chain carries TRBV30 and TRBJ2-7, with a weak D call TRBD1 (5 bases). The CDR3 spans 13 residues. The germline V and J ends were trimmed by 0 bases and 10 bases, with 16 bases remaining between them. In germline, CDR1 is GTSNPN, CDR2 SVGIG (reference sequence). The CDR3 region has the DNA TGTGCCTGGAGTGTGGGGCAGGGTGTAAATCAGTACTTC. Its protein is CAWSVGQGVNQYF.

This chain connects TRBV20-1 to TRBJ1-2; 9 bases fit TRBD1. CDR3 size: 14 residues. CDR1 and CDR2 (germline): DFQATT, SNEGSKA (reference sequence). V lost 3 bases and J lost 7; bases outside the gene matches: 9. In DNA, the CDR3 is TGCAGTGCTAGGTCCGGGACAGGGAGTAGTGGCTACACCTTC. Translation: CSARSGTGSSGYTF.

The CDR3 is CASSPGTGERDEQFF. DNA of the CDR3: TGTGCCAGCAGCCCCGGGACAGGGGAACGTGATGAGCAGTTCTTC. The genes are TRBV27 and TRBJ2-1; 10 nucleotides match TRBD1. Germline lookup yields CDR1 MNHEY and CDR2 SMNVEV (reference sequence). V lost 6 bases to trimming and J lost 8 bases; unmatched junction nucleotides: 10. This CDR3 comprises 15 residues.

The chain links TRBV7-9 to TRBJ2-5; perhaps TRBD1 as D (6 bases). The CDR3 extends over 13 amino acids. V lost 5 bases and J 5 bases, leaving 12 bases between the germline ends. Germline V gene lookup returns CDR1 SEHNR and CDR2 FQNEAQ (reference sequence). CDR3: CASSPQGTETQYF. CDR3 coding DNA: TGTGCCAGCAGCCCACAGGGTACCGAGACCCAGTACTTC.

The chain uses TRBV25-1 and TRBJ1-5; D unresolved. Germline CDR1 MGHDK, CDR2 SYGVNS. The CDR3 sequence is 13 residues long. V lost 2 bases to trimming and J lost 4 bases, with 6 bases between them. DNA of the CDR3: TGTGCCAGCAGTGAACAGGATAATCAGCCCCAGCATTTT. Its translation: CASSEQDNQPQHF.

This sequence joins TRBV3-1 and TRBJ2-1; 7 bases are a match to TRBD2. Germline-derived CDR1 and CDR2 are LGHDT and YNNKEL (reference sequence). This CDR3 has 17 amino acids. The V segment lost 0 bases and the J segment 7 bases; nucleotides outside the gene matches: 12. The CDR3 sequence: CASSQDARLAGANEQFF. CDR3 DNA: TGTGCCAGCAGCCAAGATGCGAGACTAGCCGGTGCAAATGAGCAGTTCTTC.

The chain recombines TRBV20-1 with TRBJ1-4; D remains ambiguous. V lost 5 bases, J lost 2 bases, and 9 bases lay in between. This CDR3 has 13 amino acids. Germline CDR1 is DFQATT and CDR2 is SNEGSKA (reference sequence). CDR3 loop: CSAPHTTNEKLFF. CDR3 in DNA: TGCAGTGCTCCACACACGACTAATGAAAAACTGTTTTTT.

The chain uses TRBV7-2 and TRBJ2-3, with D perhaps TRBD2 (5 bases). Per the germline V gene, CDR1 is SGHTA and CDR2 is FQGNSA. This CDR3 has 14 residues. Trimming removed 4 bases from V and 1 base from J, with 9 bases in between. CDR3 nucleotide sequence: TGTGCCAGCAGCTCTCACGGGGGCACAGATACGCAGTATTTT. Translated: CASSSHGGTDTQYF.

This chain joins TRBV24-1 and TRBJ2-5, with D unclear. Trimming stripped 4 bases from V and 0 bases from J, with 5 bases between. Germline V gene sequence: CDR1 KGHDR, CDR2 SFDVKD. This CDR3 contains 13 residues. The CDR3 spells CATSDQYQETQYF. The DNA for the CDR3 is TGTGCCACCAGTGACCAGTACCAAGAGACCCAGTACTTC.

This chain links TRBV12-3 or TRBV12-4 with TRBJ1-1, with D perhaps TRBD1 (5 bases). The CDR3 contains 14 residues. Trimming cost V 5 bases and J 5 bases, with 15 bases left between them. CDR3 region: CASSLGRQNTEAFF. The CDR3 bases are TGTGCCAGCAGTCTGGGACGACAGAATACTGAAGCTTTCTTT.

The V and J genes are TRBV7-2 and TRBJ1-2; D remains ambiguous. The germline gives CDR1 SGHTA, CDR2 FQGNSA. The CDR3 runs to 15 residues. V was trimmed by 5 bases and J by 4 bases, leaving 17 bases between them. The CDR3 DNA reads as TGTGCCAGCAGCACCCAGGTCGGGGAAGGCTATGGCTACACCTTC. It codes for CASSTQVGEGYGYTF.

This clonotype was picked up one time. V is TRBV9 and J is TRBJ2-5; D uncertain. The CDR3 covers 14 residues. Looked up from germline, CDR1 is SGDLS and CDR2 is YYNGEE. Deletions cut 0 bases from V and 0 bases from J, with 6 bases between. Written as DNA, the CDR3 is TGTGCCAGCAGCGTAGTTAGGTACCAAGAGACCCAGTACTTC. Its protein product is CASSVVRYQETQYF.